The clone carrying this TCR beta chain was detected many times. These data belong to a study of response to subunit inactivated influenza vaccine. TCRdb passed the RT-PCR reads through MiXCR, listing each CDR3 protein once. The data hold more than 500,000 distinct CDR3 sequences, with approximately 10% observed a single time. The CDR3 is 11 amino acids. CDR1 is MDHEN, CDR2 SYDVKM, per germline. Trimming shortened V by 2 bases and J by 5 bases, and 3 bases separated the two germline ends. This same sample was also taken into another study, of T cells expressing NK-cell markers. That publication notes: In generating TCR beta cDNA, 5'RACE template switching with UMIs was used. The eight sequenced donors comprised seven who were HCMV-seropositive and one who was seronegative. An anti-gamma-delta TCR antibody confined sorting to alpha-beta TCR T cells across several of the experiments. Each of 5 to 7 donors carried dominant NKG2C+ clonotypes accounting for about 1.0-7.0% of CD8+ T cells. These clonotypes additionally ranked first within the CD3+CD56-NKG2C+ fraction of a handful of donors.

This material consisted of PBMCs from blood, taken on the day of vaccination. The clonotype originates from a man in his fifties or sixties who received an inactivated influenza vaccine. V usage is TRBV28 and J usage is TRBJ1-2; D unclear. The CDR3 nucleotides are TGTGCCAGCAGTTTACAGTATGGCTACACCTTC. It encodes CASSLQYGYTF.